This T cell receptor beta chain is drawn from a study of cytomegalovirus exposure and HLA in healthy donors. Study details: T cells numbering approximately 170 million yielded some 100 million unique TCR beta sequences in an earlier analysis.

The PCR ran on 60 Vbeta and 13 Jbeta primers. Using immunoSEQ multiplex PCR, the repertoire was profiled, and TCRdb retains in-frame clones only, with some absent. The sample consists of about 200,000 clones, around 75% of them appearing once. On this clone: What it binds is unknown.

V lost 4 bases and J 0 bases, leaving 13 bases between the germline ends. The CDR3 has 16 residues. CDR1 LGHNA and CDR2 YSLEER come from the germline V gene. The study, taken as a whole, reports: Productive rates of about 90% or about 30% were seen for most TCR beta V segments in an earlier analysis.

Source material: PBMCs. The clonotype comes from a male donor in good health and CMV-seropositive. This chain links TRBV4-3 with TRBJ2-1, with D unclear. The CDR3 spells CASSLDDLSSYNEQFF. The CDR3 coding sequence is TGCGCCAGCAGCCTCGACGACTTAAGCTCCTACAATGAGCAGTTCTTC.